The 28 T cell receptor beta chains listed next were all sequenced from one sample in a study of blood T cell repertoires in COVID-19. TCRdb keeps only in-frame clones here, not all; method: immunoSEQ multiplex PCR. Among some 1,800 clones, approximately 84% were seen once, and the ten largest hold around 15%. Sequenced input: peripheral blood. Receptors were obtained from a man in his sixties or seventies with active COVID-19.

The chain links TRBV2 to TRBJ2-7, with D hard to call. The CDR3 is 14 residues long. Germline V gene lookup returns CDR1 SNHLY and CDR2 FYNNEI. V lost 6 bases to trimming and J lost 3 bases, with 15 bases between them. In DNA form, the CDR3 reads TGTGCCAGCAGGTCTGGAACAGAAGGCTACGAGCAGTACTTC. Protein: CASRSGTEGYEQYF. Full variable domain (outside the CDR3, taken from reference TRBV2 and TRBJ2-7): EPEVTQTPSHQVTQMGQEVILRCVPISNHLYFYWYRQILGQKVEFLVSFYNNEISEKSEIFDDQFSVERPDGSNFTLKIRSTKLEDSAMYFCASRSGTEGYEQYFGPGTRLTVT.

This rearrangement joins TRBV5-6 to TRBJ1-4, with D maybe TRBD1 (6 bases). V lost 4 bases and J 8 bases, leaving 24 bases between the germline ends. The germline CDR1 and CDR2 sequences are SGHDT and YYEEEE. The CDR3 contains 17 residues. In DNA, the CDR3 is TGTGCCAGCAGCCCCCAGTTCGTCGGGGGGCTTCACGAAAAACTGTTTTTT. This translates into CASSPQFVGGLHEKLFF.

The rearrangement uses TRBV5-6 and TRBJ1-6, with 7 nucleotides matching TRBD1. J was trimmed by 14 bases and V by 4 bases; bases with no gene match: 9. The CDR3 spans 13 residues. CDR1 is SGHDT, CDR2 YYEEEE, per germline. Written as DNA, the CDR3 is TGTGCCAGCAGCCCTGGGGGTGGACAGGCCCTCCACTTT. The encoded protein is CASSPGGGQALHF.

The V gene is TRBV7-6, the J gene TRBJ2-7; 11 bases agree with TRBD2. The V gene's germline CDR1 is SGHVS and CDR2 FNYEAQ. The CDR3 contains 15 residues. V shed 5 bases and J 2 bases; nucleotides not matched to a gene: 5. The CDR3 loop is CASSARLAGPYEQYF. The CDR3 nucleotides read TGTGCCAGCAGCGCGAGACTAGCGGGACCCTACGAGCAGTACTTC.

The chain joins TRBV27 to TRBJ2-5; 7 positions agree with TRBD2. Germline V gene sequence: CDR1 MNHEY, CDR2 SMNVEV (reference sequence). J lost 4 bases, V lost 5 bases, and 10 bases had no gene match. The CDR3 runs to 15 residues. The CDR3 DNA is TGTGCCAGCAGTGACCGGGGGGATCCAAGAGAGACCCAGTACTTC. This encodes CASSDRGDPRETQYF.

The chain employs TRBV6-5 and TRBJ1-2, with D possibly TRBD1 on 5 matching bases. The V gene's germline CDR1 is MNHEY and CDR2 SVGAGI. The CDR3 is made up of 13 amino acids. The V and J ends lost 6 bases and 8 bases respectively, with 16 bases between them. As DNA, the CDR3 is TGTGCCAGCAGCCTAGGACATGCTGTGGGCTACACCTTC. Translating gives CASSLGHAVGYTF.

The chain is built from TRBV11-3 and TRBJ1-1; tentative D call: TRBD1 (6 bases). Trimming shortened V by 4 bases and J by 5 bases, and 11 bases separated the two germline ends. The germline CDR1 and CDR2 sequences are SGHNT and YENEEA. The CDR3 has 13 amino acids. CDR3 coding DNA: TGTGCCAGCAGCTCAGGGAGGGGGACTGAAGCTTTCTTT. Residues: CASSSGRGTEAFF.

The chain links TRBV27 to TRBJ2-7; D possibly corresponds to TRBD2 (5 bases). This CDR3 has 14 amino acids. Germline V CDR1 and CDR2: MNHEY, SMNVEV (reference sequence). V lost 2 bases and J lost 2, with 10 bases in between. The CDR3 coding sequence is TGTGCCAGCAGTTTAAGGTCGGGAACCTACGAGCAGTACTTC. Translating it yields CASSLRSGTYEQYF.

The rearrangement uses TRBV27 and TRBJ2-3; D might be TRBD2 (6 bases). The CDR3 extends over 14 amino acids. Germline V gene data show CDR1 as MNHEY and CDR2 as SMNVEV (reference sequence). Trimming stripped 3 bases from V and 3 bases from J, with 10 bases between. This CDR3 reads CASSFRDFTDTQYF. The CDR3 region has the DNA TGTGCCAGCAGTTTCAGGGACTTTACAGATACGCAGTATTTT.

The chain is built from TRBV11-2 and TRBJ2-5; 8 nucleotides match TRBD2. The ends lost 3 bases at V and 0 bases at J; junction bases unmatched: 9. Germline lookup yields CDR1 SGHAT and CDR2 FQNNGV. There are 17 residues in the CDR3. The CDR3 DNA reads as TGTGCCAGCAGCTTGCGCAATATAGCGGGGTACCAAGAGACCCAGTACTTC. Its translation is CASSLRNIAGYQETQYF. Based on the CDR3 plus reference TRBV11-2 and TRBJ2-5, the full variable domain is EAGVAQSPRYKIIEKRQSVAFWCNPISGHATLYWYQQILGQGPKLLIQFQNNGVVDDSQLPKDRFSAERLKGVDSTLKIQPAKLEDSAVYLCASSLRNIAGYQETQYFGPGTRLLVL.

The V gene is TRBV27, the J gene TRBJ2-7, with TRBD2 identical over 9 bases. The germline gives CDR1 MNHEY, CDR2 SMNVEV (reference sequence). The V gene end was trimmed by 4 bases and the J gene end by 2 bases; junction bases not matched to a gene: 6. The CDR3 loop spans 15 amino acids. Written as DNA, the CDR3 is TGTGCCAGCAGTTATAGCGGGAGTGGTACCTACGAGCAGTACTTC. Translating it yields CASSYSGSGTYEQYF.

This clone appeared a few times. The rearrangement joins TRBV10-1 to TRBJ1-1; TRBD1 is a possible D gene (5 bases). V was clipped by 4 bases and J by 4 bases, with 25 bases between them. The CDR3 contains 18 residues. CDR1 WNHNN and CDR2 SYGVQD come from the germline V gene (reference sequence). CDR3 in DNA: TGCGCCAGCAGTGGGGGCAGGGTGGATTTGTTGAGGAGCACTGAAGCTTTCTTT. It yields the protein CASSGGRVDLLRSTEAFF.

The V call is TRBV18, the J call TRBJ1-2, with 8 bases aligning to TRBD1. J lost 1 base, V lost 0 bases, and 4 bases had no gene match. CDR1 KGHSH and CDR2 LQKENI come from the germline V gene. CDR3 length: 16 residues. CDR3 amino acids: CASSPPGRGHNYGYTF. The CDR3 DNA sequence: TGTGCCAGCTCACCACCGGGCAGGGGGCATAACTATGGCTACACCTTC.

This clone was counted a single time. This chain uses TRBV5-4 with TRBJ2-2; 7 bases agree with TRBD1. CDR3 length equals 15 residues. Germline V gene sequence: CDR1 SGHNT, CDR2 YYREEE (reference sequence). The J segment lost 2 bases and the V segment lost 4 bases, leaving 5 bases of the junction unmatched. This chain's CDR3 is CASSPGTVNTGELFF. The CDR3 DNA sequence: TGTGCCAGCAGCCCTGGGACAGTAAACACCGGGGAGCTGTTTTTT.

This chain joins TRBV5-1 and TRBJ2-7; TRBD1 might be the D (5 bases). Trimming pared 7 bases from V and 3 bases from J, leaving 14 bases between. This CDR3 contains 13 residues. Per the germline V gene, CDR1 is SGHRS and CDR2 is YFSETQ. This chain's CDR3 is CASGESTGYEQYF. CDR3 nucleotides: TGCGCCAGCGGGGAATCTACAGGCTACGAGCAGTACTTC.

The J gene is TRBJ2-7, the V gene TRBV4-1; D may be TRBD1 (5 bases). The V end lost 1 base, the J end lost 0 bases, and 10 bases lay between the germline ends. The CDR3 is 15 residues long. Per the germline V gene, CDR1 is MGHRA and CDR2 is YSYEKL. The CDR3 region has the DNA TGCGCCAGCAGCCAAGCTCCCCAGGGCTCCTACGAGCAGTACTTC. Amino acid sequence: CASSQAPQGSYEQYF.

The chain couples TRBV5-4 to TRBJ2-3; TRBD1 aligns across 11 bases. CDR1 and CDR2 (germline): SGHNT, YYREEE (reference sequence). This CDR3 is built from 16 residues. Trimming cost V 4 bases and J 2 bases; bases outside gene matches: 6. CDR3 nucleotides: TGTGCCAGCAGCACCGGGACAGGGGGGTACACAGATACGCAGTATTTT. This gives the protein CASSTGTGGYTDTQYF.

V gene TRBV11-1 combines with J gene TRBJ2-2, with a weak D call TRBD2 (5 bases). The ends were cut back, 6 bases at V and 7 bases at J, with 15 bases in the middle. The CDR3 loop spans 14 amino acids. Germline V gene sequence: CDR1 SGHAT, CDR2 FQDESV (reference sequence). CDR3 loop: CASRVEGRSGELFF. CDR3 sequence (DNA): TGTGCCAGCAGAGTAGAGGGCCGGAGCGGGGAGCTGTTTTTT.

The gene calls are TRBV6-5 and TRBJ2-7; TRBD2 matches 8 bases. CDR1 is MNHEY, CDR2 SVGAGI, per germline. CDR3 length: 15 amino acids. V dropped 5 bases and J dropped 5; count of bases not matched to a gene: 11. The CDR3 is CASSRRAGGRDEQYF. As DNA, the CDR3 is TGTGCCAGCAGTCGAAGGGCGGGAGGCAGAGACGAGCAGTACTTC.

By frequency in the sample, this clone is large. V is TRBV19 and J is TRBJ1-5; TRBD1 might be the D (5 bases). Trimming removed 6 bases at V and 0 bases at J, with 9 bases between. The germline V gene encodes CDR1 LNHDA and CDR2 SQIVND (reference sequence). This CDR3 spans 14 amino acids. The CDR3 here is CASSQGYSNQPQHF. DNA for the CDR3: TGTGCCAGTAGCCAGGGTTATAGCAATCAGCCCCAGCATTTT.

This clone came up once. The chain has TRBV15 and TRBJ1-2; possibly TRBD1 for D (6 bases). The germline V gene encodes CDR1 LNHNV and CDR2 YYDKDF (reference sequence). The V and J ends lost 9 bases and 2 bases respectively, with 16 bases between them. The CDR3 contains 14 residues. Written as DNA, the CDR3 is TGTGCCACAGACCTAGGGGGAAGAAACTATGGCTACACCTTC. Its protein is CATDLGGRNYGYTF.

V and J are TRBV18 and TRBJ2-1; 9 bases align to TRBD2. The CDR3 sequence is 15 residues long. The ends lost 6 bases at V and 0 bases at J; junction bases unmatched: 3. Germline-derived CDR1 and CDR2 are KGHSH and LQKENI. DNA of the CDR3: TGTGCCAGCTCGCAGCGGGGGGTCTCCTACAATGAGCAGTTCTTC. Translated: CASSQRGVSYNEQFF.

The chain employs TRBV7-8 and TRBJ2-7; TRBD2 agrees at 9 bases. The junction had 10 bases not matched to a gene; V was cut back by 6 bases and J by 7 bases. The CDR3 is 14 amino acids. In germline, CDR1 is SGHVS, CDR2 FQNEAQ. The DNA of the CDR3 is TGTGCCAGCAGTACCCAGCGGGAGGAAGAGGAGCAGTACTTC. Its translation is CASSTQREEEEQYF.

The CDR3 DNA sequence: TGCGCCAGCAGCTTGGAACTCGACTACGAGCAGTACTTC. As protein: CASSLELDYEQYF. The chain has TRBV5-1 and TRBJ2-7; no clear D gene. Germline loops: CDR1 SGHRS, CDR2 YFSETQ. Deletions cut 0 bases from V and 3 bases from J, with 7 bases between. The CDR3 extends over 13 amino acids.

The genes are TRBV20-1 and TRBJ1-1; 10 bases line up with TRBD1. V shed 3 bases and J 12 bases; nucleotides not matched to a gene: 7. The CDR3 spans 12 residues. Germline V lookup: CDR1 DFQATT, CDR2 SNEGSKA (reference sequence). The CDR3 bases are TGCAGTGCTAGTAAGGGACAGGGGCTTACTTTCTTT. It is translated as CSASKGQGLTFF.

The rearrangement links TRBV3-1 (or the pseudogene TRBV3-2) to TRBJ2-4; D gene unclear. The length of the CDR3 is 17 residues. From germline, CDR1 is LGHDT and CDR2 YNNKEL (reference sequence). The V end lost 0 bases, the J end lost 0 bases, and 12 bases lay between the germline ends. DNA for the CDR3: TGTGCCAGCAGCCAAGAGCTCCCGGGTCTAGCCAAAAACATTCAGTACTTC. It yields the protein CASSQELPGLAKNIQYF.

V gene TRBV7-8 combines with J gene TRBJ2-1, with D maybe TRBD2 (5 bases). The germline gives CDR1 SGHVS, CDR2 FQNEAQ. The CDR3 sequence is 15 residues long. With 1 base removed from V and 3 bases from J, the gap between germline ends came to 10 bases. The CDR3 spells CASSLEARGYNEQFF. The CDR3 DNA follows: TGTGCCAGCAGCTTAGAAGCCCGGGGCTACAATGAGCAGTTCTTC.

This rearrangement joins TRBV27 to TRBJ2-5; the D gene is possibly TRBD1 (6 bases). V was clipped by 5 bases and J by 2 bases, with 12 bases between them. CDR1 MNHEY and CDR2 SMNVEV come from the germline V gene (reference sequence). The CDR3 loop spans 14 amino acids. In DNA form, the CDR3 reads TGTGCCAGCAGTCCGACGGACAGTCAAGAGACCCAGTACTTC. Protein product: CASSPTDSQETQYF.